The 22 T cell receptor beta chains below come from one sample, sequenced in a study of T cell repertoires in cytomegalovirus infection (dated by TCRdb to the late 2010s). TCRdb lists the instrument as Illumina HiSeq 1500. TCRdb reran the public reads through fastp at Q25 and MiXCR, keeping productive beta chains. Entries are consolidated by CDR3 protein sequence, retaining the most common genes and DNA. In all, the sample holds about 230,000 distinct CDR3 sequences, and around 6.4% of those were seen once. The ten biggest clones cover under 7.5% of the sample. Source material: PBMCs. The receptor source for this set is a human donor in good health (CMV status not recorded). Some clones in this sample may be carry-over from other donors' samples.

This clonotype was observed at least ten times. The chain joins TRBV7-2 to TRBJ1-2; unclear D gene. The V end lost 2 bases, the J end lost 8 bases, and 9 bases lay between the germline ends. Germline CDR1 and CDR2: SGHTA and FQGNSA. This CDR3 region has 12 residues. In DNA, the CDR3 is TGTGCCAGCAGCTTACGAGGAGGAGGCTACACCTTC. It is translated as CASSLRGGGYTF.

There are a few counts of this clonotype. The rearrangement joins TRBV11-3 to TRBJ2-2; D remains ambiguous. Germline lookup yields CDR1 SGHNT and CDR2 YENEEA. CDR3 size: 16 residues. Trimming stripped 0 bases from V and 7 bases from J, with 15 bases between. CDR3 sequence reads: CASSLDTPVEYGELFF. As DNA, the CDR3 is TGTGCCAGCAGCTTAGATACCCCCGTAGAGTACGGGGAGCTGTTTTTT.

Many counts were recorded for this clonotype. The V and J genes are TRBV30 and TRBJ2-5; 7 bases agree with TRBD1. V gave up 0 bases and J gave up 2 bases; unmatched junction bases: 3. Germline CDR1 and CDR2: GTSNPN and SVGIG (reference sequence). The CDR3 totals 14 residues. This chain's CDR3 is CAWSVRDRQETQYF. The CDR3 nucleotides are TGTGCCTGGAGTGTTCGGGACAGACAAGAGACCCAGTACTTC.

In its sample, this clonotype was seen many times. The genes are TRBV7-2 and TRBJ2-2; 8 nucleotides line up with TRBD2. The CDR3 is made up of 15 amino acids. Per the germline V gene, CDR1 is SGHTA and CDR2 is FQGNSA. With 5 bases clipped from V and 9 bases from J, the junction kept 11 bases outside the gene matches. The CDR3: CASSLTSEGHRELFF. CDR3 bases: TGTGCCAGCAGCCTGACTAGCGAGGGGCACCGGGAGCTGTTTTTT. The full variable domain, its missing parts supplied by reference TRBV7-2 and TRBJ2-2, is GAGVSQSPSNKVTEKGKDVELRCDPISGHTALYWYRQSLGQGLEFLIYFQGNSAPDKSGLPSDRFSAERTGGSVSTLTIQRTQQEDSAVYLCASSLTSEGHRELFFGEGSRLTVL.

This clonotype has at least ten counts. The chain is built from TRBV7-2 and TRBJ1-1, with D perhaps matching TRBD1 (5 bases). Trimming took off 1 base at V and 7 bases at J, with 10 bases between the two ends. The V gene's germline CDR1 is SGHTA and CDR2 FQGNSA. This CDR3 region has 13 residues. For the CDR3, the DNA is TGTGCCAGCAGCTTAGGGACAAACGGTGAAGCTTTCTTT. Amino acid sequence: CASSLGTNGEAFF.

This clonotype occurred many times. This sequence joins TRBV7-2 and TRBJ2-7, with D perhaps TRBD2 (6 bases). The germline gives CDR1 SGHTA, CDR2 FQGNSA. Trimming took off 4 bases at V and 0 bases at J, with 10 bases between the two ends. The CDR3 has 14 amino acids. DNA of the CDR3: TGTGCCAGCAGCTCCCGGGAGAGCTCCTACGAGCAGTACTTC. Its translation: CASSSRESSYEQYF.

This clonotype was counted between two and nine times. The CDR3 DNA reads as TGTGCCAGCAGCCCCCAGGGAGAGAACACTGAAGCTTTCTTT. Its translation: CASSPQGENTEAFF. This chain joins TRBV4-2 and TRBJ1-1, with D possibly being TRBD1 (5 bases). Germline assignment: CDR1 LGHNA and CDR2 YNFKEQ. This CDR3 has 14 amino acids. Trimming stripped 4 bases from V and 1 base from J, with 10 bases between.

This clonotype was observed at least ten times. The J gene is TRBJ1-1, the V gene TRBV7-2; D gene uncertain. The CDR3 sequence is 14 residues long. The ends were cut back, 0 bases at V and 4 bases at J, with 9 bases in the middle. Germline CDR1 SGHTA, CDR2 FQGNSA. The CDR3 region is CASSLARGGTEAFF. CDR3 sequence (DNA): TGTGCCAGCAGCTTAGCGCGGGGTGGCACTGAAGCTTTCTTT.

This clonotype was seen many times. The J gene is TRBJ1-5, the V gene TRBV5-1; D gene uncertain. The CDR3 runs to 13 residues. The germline CDR1 and CDR2 sequences are SGHRS and YFSETQ. Trimming cost V 4 bases and J 4 bases, with 9 bases left between them. CDR3 sequence: CASSANINQPQHF. The CDR3 DNA reads TGCGCCAGCAGCGCCAACATAAATCAGCCCCAGCATTTT.

This clonotype was seen ten or more times. V and J are TRBV29-1 and TRBJ2-7, with D unresolved. Trimming removed 4 bases at V and 2 bases at J, with 6 bases between. This CDR3 is 11 amino acids long. The germline gives CDR1 SQVTM, CDR2 ANQGSEA. The CDR3 reads CSVAGAYEQYF. The DNA for the CDR3 is TGCAGCGTTGCCGGAGCCTACGAGCAGTACTTC.

This clonotype was detected ten times or more. The genes are TRBV7-2 and TRBJ1-2; 9 bases are a match to TRBD1. V dropped 5 bases and J dropped 3; count of bases not matched to a gene: 10. CDR3 length: 16 amino acids. Germline lookup yields CDR1 SGHTA and CDR2 FQGNSA. As DNA, the CDR3 is TGTGCCAGCAGCCCTTGGAACGGACAGGGGTACTATGGCTACACCTTC. Amino acids: CASSPWNGQGYYGYTF.

This sequence joins TRBV7-3 and TRBJ1-1; 9 nucleotides agree with TRBD1. After removal of 7 bases from V and 1 base from J, the junction contained 4 bases not matched to a gene. Germline V lookup: CDR1 SGHTA, CDR2 FQGTGA. CDR3 length: 14 amino acids. The CDR3 coding sequence is TGTGCCAGCAAGGGACAGGGAGGGAACACTGAAGCTTTCTTT. This encodes CASKGQGGNTEAFF.

This chain connects TRBV4-3 to TRBJ2-3; TRBD2 is a possible D gene (5 bases). V was pared by 4 bases and J by 5 bases, with 13 bases between. This CDR3 contains 14 residues. Germline V CDR1 and CDR2: LGHNA, YSLEER. CDR3 in amino acids: CASSRTRGGDTQYF. In DNA, the CDR3 is TGCGCCAGCAGCCGGACCCGGGGTGGAGATACGCAGTATTTT.

This clonotype turned up a few times. The chain couples TRBV15 to TRBJ2-1; the match to TRBD2 covers 11 bases. The V segment lost 1 base and the J segment 7 bases; nucleotides outside the gene matches: 6. This CDR3 has 16 residues. The germline CDR1 and CDR2 sequences are LNHNV and YYDKDF (reference sequence). Written as DNA, the CDR3 is TGTGCCACCAGCAGAGGAACTAGCGGGGGAGTTAATGAGCAGTTCTTC. Protein product: CATSRGTSGGVNEQFF. Drawing the rest from reference TRBV15 and TRBJ2-1, the complete variable domain is DAMVIQNPRYQVTQFGKPVTLSCSQTLNHNVMYWYQQKSSQAPKLLFHYYDKDFNNEADTPDNFQSRRPNTSFCFLDIRSPGLGDTAMYLCATSRGTSGGVNEQFFGPGTRLTVL.

This clonotype occurred many times. The chain employs TRBV20-1 and TRBJ2-1; D gene ambiguous. Germline assignment: CDR1 DFQATT and CDR2 SNEGSKA (reference sequence). CDR3 size: 16 residues. The ends were cut back, 1 base at V and 4 bases at J, with 17 bases in the middle. The CDR3, as DNA: TGCAGTGCTAGAGTTAGATCTGGGGTTAATTACAATGAGCAGTTCTTC. It yields the protein CSARVRSGVNYNEQFF.

The chain uses TRBV23-1 and TRBJ2-2; possible D gene TRBD1, 5 bases. TRBV23-1 is assigned to the ORF class and has an uncertain function. The CDR3 is 17 residues long. V was pared by 5 bases and J by 0 bases, with 16 bases between. This CDR3 reads CASSGQGVRANTGELFF. The CDR3 bases are TGCGCCAGCAGTGGACAAGGGGTCAGGGCGAACACCGGGGAGCTGTTTTTT.

This clonotype was counted many times. V is TRBV7-9 and J is TRBJ1-5; TRBD1 matches 9 bases. From germline, CDR1 is SEHNR and CDR2 FQNEAQ (reference sequence). The CDR3 runs 16 residues. With 5 bases clipped from V and 7 bases from J, the junction kept 12 bases outside the gene matches. CDR3 sequence (DNA): TGTGCCAGCAGCCGCGGACAGGGGTCCCCCGGACAGCCCCAGCATTTT. It encodes CASSRGQGSPGQPQHF. Looking up the rest from reference TRBV7-9 and TRBJ1-5 gives the full variable domain: DTGVSQNPRHKITKRGQNVTFRCDPISEHNRLYWYRQTLGQGPEFLTYFQNEAQLEKSRLLSDRFSAERPKGSFSTLEIQRTEQGDSAMYLCASSRGQGSPGQPQHFGDGTRLSIL.

The sample holds many counts of this clonotype. V gene TRBV7-2 combines with J gene TRBJ2-5, with D maybe TRBD2 (6 bases). V was pared by 5 bases and J by 4 bases, with 14 bases between. The CDR3 spans 14 residues. CDR1 is SGHTA, CDR2 FQGNSA, per germline. The DNA of the CDR3 is TGTGCCAGCAGCGCCGGGACTTTCCCAGAGACCCAGTACTTC. Translating it yields CASSAGTFPETQYF.

This clonotype has ten or more counts. V gene TRBV7-9 combines with J gene TRBJ1-2; TRBD1 aligns across 8 bases. Germline trimming cut 7 bases from V and 6 bases from J; bases unmatched to any gene: 7. This CDR3 has 13 residues. Looked up from germline, CDR1 is SEHNR and CDR2 is FQNEAQ (reference sequence). CDR3 sequence (DNA): TGTGCCAGCACCCGGACAGGGCCTGATGGCTACACCTTC. This sequence encodes CASTRTGPDGYTF.

V usage is TRBV20-1 and J usage is TRBJ1-2, with D unresolved. V dropped 2 bases and J dropped 0 bases, with 13 bases sitting between them. Germline V gene sequence: CDR1 DFQATT, CDR2 SNEGSKA (reference sequence). CDR3 length: 15 amino acids. The CDR3 sequence: CSARINGLANYGYTF. CDR3 in DNA: TGCAGTGCTAGAATTAATGGGTTAGCTAACTATGGCTACACCTTC.

This clonotype was recorded many times. This chain connects TRBV12-3 or TRBV12-4 to TRBJ1-1; D is unresolved. The ends were cut back, 0 bases at V and 4 bases at J, with 12 bases in the middle. The CDR3 sequence is 15 residues long. CDR3 in amino acids: CASSLAGTHLTEAFF. The DNA of the CDR3 is TGTGCCAGCAGTTTAGCGGGCACCCACCTCACTGAAGCTTTCTTT.

This clonotype was found many times. The chain has TRBV20-1 and TRBJ1-1; no reliable D call. This CDR3 contains 13 residues. Germline CDR1 and CDR2: DFQATT and SNEGSKA (reference sequence). V was clipped by 0 bases and J by 13 bases, with 18 bases between them. The CDR3 here is CSAREIRPPWNFF. The CDR3 nucleotides are TGCAGTGCTAGAGAGATACGGCCGCCGTGGAATTTCTTT.